A single sample is the source of the 18 T cell receptor beta chains below, sequenced in a study of Ad26.COV2.S vaccination and SARS-CoV-2 variants. Repertoires were generated with immunoSEQ multiplex PCR, while TCRdb's copy carries only in-frame clones and drops some. The profile shows 300,000 to 400,000 clones, about 87% of them singletons. The treatment: about 20 received Ad26.COV2.S at low or high dose, single or two shots; 5 received placebo; per-sample allocation not given. The study sampled participants on day 63 after the first vaccine or placebo injection. Sequencing was performed on peripheral blood, taken in a trial of Ad26.COV2.S vaccine versus placebo. The receptors were sampled from a person between 18 and 59 years old who received the Ad26.COV2.S COVID-19 vaccine or a placebo.

This clone is a singleton in its sample. The rearrangement links TRBV6-1 to TRBJ2-7, with D perhaps matching TRBD1 (5 bases). V was clipped by 3 bases and J by 0 bases, with 12 bases between them. The CDR3 sequence is 15 residues long. CDR1 is MNHNS, CDR2 SASEGT, per germline. The CDR3 loop is CASSDEKGVSYEQYF. CDR3 DNA: TGTGCCAGCAGTGATGAGAAAGGGGTCTCCTACGAGCAGTACTTC.

This chain joins TRBV7-3 and TRBJ1-3; D gene uncertain. The CDR3 runs 16 residues. Trimming took off 2 bases at V and 0 bases at J, with 11 bases between the two ends. From germline, CDR1 is SGHTA and CDR2 FQGTGA. CDR3 nucleotide sequence: TGTGCCAGCAGCTTAGTCGGAGGTAACTCTGGAAACACCATATATTTT. Translation: CASSLVGGNSGNTIYF.

The chain joins TRBV5-1 to TRBJ2-2; D tentatively reads TRBD1 or TRBD2 (6 bases each). Germline assignment: CDR1 SGHRS and CDR2 YFSETQ. CDR3 size: 14 residues. The V and J ends lost 2 bases and 7 bases respectively, with 12 bases between them. The CDR3 loop is CASSFGGGRGELFF. Here the CDR3 DNA reads TGCGCCAGCAGCTTCGGGGGCGGGCGCGGGGAGCTGTTTTTT.

The chain uses TRBV7-2 and TRBJ2-7, with D possibly matching TRBD1 (6 bases). Germline V gene lookup returns CDR1 SGHTA and CDR2 FQGNSA. CDR3 length: 15 amino acids. V gave up 1 base and J gave up 3 bases, with 13 bases separating them. Here the CDR3 reads CASSLDRQAHYEQYF. CDR3 DNA: TGTGCCAGCAGCTTAGATAGACAGGCCCACTACGAGCAGTACTTC.

The V and J genes are TRBV19 and TRBJ1-1; TRBD1 aligns across 10 bases. V was clipped by 5 bases and J by 5 bases; unmatched bases: 5. CDR1 is LNHDA and CDR2 is SQIVND in the germline V gene (reference sequence). This CDR3 is built from 14 residues. The CDR3 region is CASSLGQGGTEAFF. The CDR3 DNA is TGTGCCAGTAGTCTAGGACAGGGGGGGACTGAAGCTTTCTTT.

V gene TRBV3-1 (or the pseudogene TRBV3-2) combines with J gene TRBJ2-1, with no clear D. This CDR3 is 13 amino acids long. The germline gives CDR1 LGHDT, CDR2 YNNKEL (reference sequence). V was trimmed by 1 base and J by 11 bases, leaving 12 bases between them. The DNA for the CDR3 is TGTGCCAGCAGCCAAGGAGGTGGAACCAAGCAGTTCTTC. It specifies CASSQGGGTKQFF.

The V and J genes are TRBV29-1 and TRBJ2-3; TRBD1 might be the D (5 bases). CDR3 size: 14 residues. V lost 3 bases and J lost 2, with 12 bases in between. Germline values: CDR1 SQVTM, CDR2 ANQGSEA. The CDR3 protein is CSVDLGATTDTQYF. CDR3 DNA: TGCAGCGTTGATCTAGGGGCGACCACAGATACGCAGTATTTT.

The genes are TRBV15 and TRBJ2-5; D not certain. The CDR3 loop spans 13 amino acids. V gave up 1 base and J gave up 3 bases, with 6 bases separating them. CDR1 and CDR2 (germline): LNHNV, YYDKDF (reference sequence). This CDR3 reads CATSRGKKETQYF. The CDR3 DNA follows: TGTGCCACCAGCAGAGGGAAGAAAGAGACCCAGTACTTC.

The chain combines TRBV13 with TRBJ2-1, with 8 positions matching TRBD2. The CDR3 has 13 amino acids. Germline CDR1 and CDR2: PRHDT and FYEKMQ (reference sequence). Germline trimming cut 6 bases from V and 9 bases from J; bases unmatched to any gene: 7. CDR3 nucleotide sequence: TGTGCCAGCAGGGGACCTCTAGCGGGTGAGCAGTTCTTC. Its protein is CASRGPLAGEQFF.

This chain connects TRBV9 to TRBJ2-5, with 9 bases fitting TRBD1. The germline V gene has CDR1 SGDLS and CDR2 YYNGEE. The CDR3 length is 14 residues. Losses at the gene ends were 4 bases for V and 2 bases for J; bases not matched to a gene: 3. The CDR3 sequence is CASSPGTGQETQYF. The DNA for the CDR3 is TGTGCCAGCAGCCCGGGGACAGGGCAAGAGACCCAGTACTTC.

The chain is built from TRBV3-1 (or the pseudogene TRBV3-2) and TRBJ2-7; a weak D match, TRBD2 (5 bases). The length of the CDR3 is 14 residues. Germline CDR1 reads LGHDT; CDR2 reads YNNKEL (reference sequence). V was trimmed by 1 base and J by 7 bases, leaving 14 bases between them. CDR3 sequence reads: CASSQVTGELEQYF. CDR3 bases: TGTGCCAGCAGCCAAGTTACCGGGGAGCTGGAGCAGTACTTC.

This clone has just one count. The CDR3 reads CAWLPKSYEQYF. The CDR3 region has the DNA TGTGCCTGGCTGCCAAAATCCTACGAGCAGTACTTC. The chain uses TRBV30 and TRBJ2-7, with D unclear. The CDR3 has 12 residues. V was shortened by 5 bases and J by 1 base, with 9 bases between the two germline ends. Per the germline V gene, CDR1 is GTSNPN and CDR2 is SVGIG (reference sequence).

This chain links TRBV27 with TRBJ2-7; D remains ambiguous. V shed 5 bases and J shed 3 bases, with 8 bases lying between them. This CDR3 comprises 12 residues. In germline, CDR1 is MNHEY, CDR2 SMNVEV (reference sequence). CDR3: CASSNQNYEQYF. In DNA, the CDR3 is TGTGCCAGCAGTAACCAGAACTACGAGCAGTACTTC.

This clone was seen only a few times. The chain is built from TRBV2 and TRBJ1-6; D perhaps matches TRBD1 (5 bases). Germline CDR1 and CDR2: SNHLY and FYNNEI. The CDR3 contains 14 residues. V gave up 8 bases and J gave up 7 bases, with 15 bases separating them. The CDR3 is CASSTRGDNSPLHF. DNA for the CDR3: TGTGCCAGCTCCACCAGAGGGGACAATTCACCCCTCCACTTT.

The V gene is TRBV5-6, the J gene TRBJ2-7; D possibly corresponds to TRBD1 (6 bases). Germline V gene data show CDR1 as SGHDT and CDR2 as YYEEEE. The CDR3 extends over 15 amino acids. V shed 3 bases and J shed 2 bases, with 15 bases lying between them. CDR3 in amino acids: CASSSLEGTTYEQYF. The CDR3 nucleotides are TGTGCCAGCAGCTCTTTAGAGGGGACAACCTACGAGCAGTACTTC.

J is TRBJ1-1 and V is TRBV30; no reliable D call. Looked up from germline, CDR1 is GTSNPN and CDR2 is SVGIG (reference sequence). This CDR3 has 13 residues. The V and J ends lost 5 bases and 1 base respectively, with 11 bases between them. CDR3 residues: CAWSKQRNTEAFF. CDR3 DNA: TGTGCCTGGTCGAAACAGAGGAACACTGAAGCTTTCTTT. The full variable domain, in which reference TRBV30 and TRBJ1-1 provide the parts outside the CDR3, is SQTIHQWPATLVQPVGSPLSLECTVEGTSNPNLYWYRQAAGRGLQLLFYSVGIGQISSEVPQNLSASRPQDRQFILSSKKLLLSDSGFYLCAWSKQRNTEAFFGQGTRLTVV.

This chain links TRBV9 with TRBJ2-5; D not certain. This CDR3 has 14 amino acids. In germline, CDR1 is SGDLS, CDR2 YYNGEE. V was shortened by 1 base and J by 5 bases, with 12 bases between the two germline ends. The CDR3 protein is CASSVSASEETQYF. In DNA form, the CDR3 reads TGTGCCAGCAGCGTATCCGCCTCCGAGGAGACCCAGTACTTC.

This sequence joins TRBV7-2 and TRBJ2-5, with 9 bases matching TRBD1. The germline V gene encodes CDR1 SGHTA and CDR2 FQGNSA. The length of the CDR3 is 15 residues. After removal of 5 bases from V and 4 bases from J, the junction contained 8 bases not matched to a gene. The CDR3 reads CASSIRRTGAETQYF. The CDR3 DNA sequence: TGTGCCAGCAGCATTAGACGGACAGGGGCAGAGACCCAGTACTTC.